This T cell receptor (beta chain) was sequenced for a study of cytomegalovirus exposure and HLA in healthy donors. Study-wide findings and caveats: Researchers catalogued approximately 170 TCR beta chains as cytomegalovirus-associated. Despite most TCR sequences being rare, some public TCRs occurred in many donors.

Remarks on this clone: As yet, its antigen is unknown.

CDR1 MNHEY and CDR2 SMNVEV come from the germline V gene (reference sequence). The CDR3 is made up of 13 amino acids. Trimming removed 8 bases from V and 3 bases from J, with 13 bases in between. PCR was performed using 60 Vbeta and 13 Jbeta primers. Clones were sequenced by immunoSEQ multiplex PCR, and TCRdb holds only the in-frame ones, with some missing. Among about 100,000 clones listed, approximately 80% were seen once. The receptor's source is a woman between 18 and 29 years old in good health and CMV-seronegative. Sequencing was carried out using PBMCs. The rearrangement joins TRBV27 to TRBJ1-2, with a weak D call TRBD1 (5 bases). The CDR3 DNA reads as TGTGCCAGCTATGGGGGGAGGGACTATGGCTACACCTTC. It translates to CASYGGRDYGYTF.